This T cell receptor beta chain was retrieved from a study of blood T cells in healthy people across ages. A second PCR, run for roughly 7 to 11 cycles, used a sample-barcoded 5' primer plus a J-beta primer mix. TCRdb itself ran the 5' RACE reads through MiXCR, one entry per CDR3 protein. This table has 800,000 to 1,300,000 distinct CDR3 sequences, under 30% appearing once. Looked up from germline, CDR1 is MDHEN and CDR2 is SYDVKM. The CDR3 extends over 13 amino acids. With 6 bases removed from V and 2 bases from J, the gap between germline ends came to 10 bases. Details on this clonotype: Its antigen is unidentified.

Study observations and caveats: It was not possible, with unsorted PBMCs, to conclusively compare naive and antigen-experienced cells.

This sample was shared with a second study, whose subject was T cells of mothers and their children. From that paper: cDNA was made from all extracted RNA, roughly 1.4 ug per 15 ul. Maternal samples each gave over 10 million TCR beta CDR3 reads, and child samples a few million each.

This TCR was sampled from a girl under 10 years old in good health. The sequencing input was blood. The chain couples TRBV28 to TRBJ2-5; tentative D call: TRBD1 (5 bases). The CDR3 reads CASRTASQETQYF. Here the CDR3 DNA reads TGTGCCAGCAGGACAGCCTCACAAGAGACCCAGTACTTC.